This T cell receptor beta chain is from a study of cytomegalovirus exposure and HLA in healthy donors. J gave up 2 bases and V 6 bases, and 7 bases lay outside the gene matches. The length of the CDR3 is 14 residues. The germline CDR1 and CDR2 sequences are MNHEY and SMNVEV (reference sequence). Both 60 Vbeta primers and 13 Jbeta primers went into the PCR. Assay used: immunoSEQ multiplex PCR; TCRdb lists only in-frame clones, some missing. The sample shows about 98,000 clones, roughly 76% of them seen only once. Material for sequencing was PBMCs. The chain recombines TRBV27 with TRBJ2-7, with TRBD1 matching 7 bases. The receptor comes from a man in his forties or fifties in good health and CMV-seronegative. DNA of the CDR3: TGTGCCAGCAGACCGGACAGGTCTACCTACGAGCAGTACTTC. It encodes CASRPDRSTYEQYF.